This T cell receptor (beta chain) was documented in a study of cytomegalovirus exposure and HLA in healthy donors. Donors sampled were nominally healthy, though unrecorded immune exposures were likely. The CDR3 runs to 18 residues. V was pared by 3 bases and J by 0 bases, with 6 bases of the junction left unmatched. CDR1 is SEHNR, CDR2 FQNEAQ, per germline (reference sequence). General study results and limits: High specificity and sensitivity for cytomegalovirus status were reported for the classifier.

Comments on this clone: Its antigen is unknown.

Primers for the PCR totalled 60 Vbeta and 13 Jbeta. Data came from immunoSEQ multiplex PCR; TCRdb stores just in-frame clones and leaves some out. This sample has fewer than 300,000 clones; more than 80% occur once, and the top ten carry 3% to 4%. The clonotype was recovered from a man between 40 and 49 years old in good health and CMV-seropositive. The chain recombines TRBV7-9 with TRBJ2-1; 12 positions agree with TRBD2. Input material: PBMCs. CDR3 residues: CASSFLTSGGPSYNEQFF. The CDR3 DNA follows: TGTGCCAGCAGCTTTTTGACTAGCGGGGGACCCTCCTACAATGAGCAGTTCTTC.